This T cell receptor (beta chain) was documented in a study of sequential checkpoint blockade in melanoma. Across the study: First-line arms were nivolumab then ipilimumab, or the reverse, randomized 1:1. Both treatment sequences were followed by maintenance nivolumab.

By frequency in the sample, this clone is medium-sized. Clones were read by immunoSEQ multiplex PCR, and TCRdb kept only the in-frame ones, dropping some. The sample has 7,700 or so clones; less than 65% are singletons. Treatment indicated: randomized to nivolumab then ipilimumab (arm A) or the reverse (arm B). No patient had prior DNA-damaging chemotherapy. Sorted cells were live CD3+CD8+, lacking CD19 and CD56, from PBMCs. The source material was CD8+ T cells sorted from blood (inferred from file names), sampled from a patient given nivolumab and ipilimumab in sequence. The sequence was collected from a human donor with melanoma.

The CDR3 DNA reads TGTGCCAGCAGTTTGGGGACTAGCGGGGTTTCGTCCTACGAGCAGTACTTC. It yields the protein CASSLGTSGVSSYEQYF. This chain connects TRBV28 to TRBJ2-7; 13 nucleotides match TRBD2. The germline V gene has CDR1 MDHEN and CDR2 SYDVKM. The CDR3 totals 17 residues. V lost 3 bases, J lost 1 base, and 6 bases stayed unmatched.